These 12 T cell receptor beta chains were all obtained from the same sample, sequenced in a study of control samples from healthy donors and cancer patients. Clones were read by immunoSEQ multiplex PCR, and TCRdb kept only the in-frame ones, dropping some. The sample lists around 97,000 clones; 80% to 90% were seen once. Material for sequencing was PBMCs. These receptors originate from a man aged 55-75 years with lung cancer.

CDR3 DNA sequence: TGTGCCAGCAGCGTAGAGGCGGGAACACGTTATGGCTACACCTTC. Its translation: CASSVEAGTRYGYTF. This rearrangement joins TRBV9 to TRBJ1-2; D is unclear. Between the trimmed V and J ends, which lost 0 bases and 5 bases, there was a span of 14 bases. The CDR3 runs to 15 residues. Germline V gene data show CDR1 as SGDLS and CDR2 as YYNGEE.

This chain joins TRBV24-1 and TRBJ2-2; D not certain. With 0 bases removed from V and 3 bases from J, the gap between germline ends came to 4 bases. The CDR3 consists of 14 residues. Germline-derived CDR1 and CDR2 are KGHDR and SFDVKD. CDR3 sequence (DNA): TGTGCCACCAGTGATTTGCTGGACACCGGGGAGCTGTTTTTT. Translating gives CATSDLLDTGELFF.

The CDR3 sequence is CASSLGENTGELFF. The DNA for the CDR3 is TGTGCCAGCAGCTTGGGTGAAAACACCGGGGAGCTGTTTTTT. The chain joins TRBV7-3 to TRBJ2-2, with unresolved D. This CDR3 has 14 amino acids. Between the trimmed V and J ends, which lost 3 bases and 2 bases, there was a span of 7 bases. CDR1 is SGHTA and CDR2 is FQGTGA in the germline V gene.

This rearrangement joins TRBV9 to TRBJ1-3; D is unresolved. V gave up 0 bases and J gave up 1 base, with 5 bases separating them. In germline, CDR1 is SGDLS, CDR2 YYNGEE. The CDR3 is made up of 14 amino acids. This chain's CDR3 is CASSVAGSGNTIYF. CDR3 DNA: TGTGCCAGCAGCGTAGCGGGTTCTGGAAACACCATATATTTT. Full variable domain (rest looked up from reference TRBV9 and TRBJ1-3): DSGVTQTPKHLITATGQRVTLRCSPRSGDLSVYWYQQSLDQGLQFLIQYYNGEERAKGNILERFSAQQFPDLHSELNLSSLELGDSALYFCASSVAGSGNTIYFGEGSWLTVV.

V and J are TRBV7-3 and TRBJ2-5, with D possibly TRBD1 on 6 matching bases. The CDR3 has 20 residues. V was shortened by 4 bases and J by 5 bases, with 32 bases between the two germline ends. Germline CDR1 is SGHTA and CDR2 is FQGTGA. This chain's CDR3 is CASSSNLHLRDTKPVETQYF. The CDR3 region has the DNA TGTGCCAGCAGCTCAAATCTCCACCTCCGGGACACCAAACCGGTTGAGACCCAGTACTTC.

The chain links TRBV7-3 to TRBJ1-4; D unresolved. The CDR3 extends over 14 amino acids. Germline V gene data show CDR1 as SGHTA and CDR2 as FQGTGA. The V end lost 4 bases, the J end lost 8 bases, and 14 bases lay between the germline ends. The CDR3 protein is CASSSYQTREKLFF. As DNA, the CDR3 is TGTGCCAGCAGCTCCTATCAGACTCGAGAAAAACTGTTTTTT.

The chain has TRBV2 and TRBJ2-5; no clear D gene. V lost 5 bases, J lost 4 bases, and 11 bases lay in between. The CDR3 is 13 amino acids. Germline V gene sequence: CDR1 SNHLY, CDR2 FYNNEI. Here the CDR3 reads CASSRLLVETQYF. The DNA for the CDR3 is TGTGCCAGCAGTCGATTGTTGGTAGAGACCCAGTACTTC.

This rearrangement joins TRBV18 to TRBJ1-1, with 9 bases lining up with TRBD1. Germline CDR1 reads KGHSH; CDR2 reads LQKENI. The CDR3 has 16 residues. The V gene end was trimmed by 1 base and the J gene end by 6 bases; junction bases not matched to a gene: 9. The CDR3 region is CASSPQAKRTGAEAFF. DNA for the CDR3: TGTGCCAGCTCACCACAAGCGAAGAGGACAGGGGCTGAAGCTTTCTTT.

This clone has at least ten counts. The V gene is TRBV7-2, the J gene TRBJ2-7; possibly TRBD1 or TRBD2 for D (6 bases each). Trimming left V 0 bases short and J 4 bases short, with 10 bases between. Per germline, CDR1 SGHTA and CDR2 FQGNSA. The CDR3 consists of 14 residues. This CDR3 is CASSLASGAYEQYF. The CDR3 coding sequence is TGTGCCAGCAGCTTAGCGTCGGGGGCTTACGAGCAGTACTTC.

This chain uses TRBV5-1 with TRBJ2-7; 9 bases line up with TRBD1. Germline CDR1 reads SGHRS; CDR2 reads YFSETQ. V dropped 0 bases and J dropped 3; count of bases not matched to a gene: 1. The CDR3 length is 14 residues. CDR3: CASSLETGGYEQYF. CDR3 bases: TGCGCCAGCAGCTTGGAGACAGGGGGCTACGAGCAGTACTTC.

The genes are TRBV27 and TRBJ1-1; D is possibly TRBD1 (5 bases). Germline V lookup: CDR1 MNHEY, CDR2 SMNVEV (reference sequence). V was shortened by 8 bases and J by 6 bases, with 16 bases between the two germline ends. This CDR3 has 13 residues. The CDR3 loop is CASGKGVSAEAFF. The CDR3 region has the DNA TGTGCCAGCGGTAAAGGGGTTTCAGCTGAAGCTTTCTTT.

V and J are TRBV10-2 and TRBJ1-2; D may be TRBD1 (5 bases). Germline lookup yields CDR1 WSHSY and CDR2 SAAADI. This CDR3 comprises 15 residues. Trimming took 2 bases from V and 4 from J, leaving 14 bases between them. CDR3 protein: CASSEIAGTVYGYTF. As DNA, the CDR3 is TGCGCCAGCAGTGAGATAGCGGGGACGGTCTATGGCTACACCTTC.